This T cell receptor (beta chain) was sequenced in a study of neoadjuvant anti-PD-1 for oral cavity cancer (dated by TCRdb to about 2021). With regard to the full study: Before undergoing curative-intent surgical resection, most patients got three to four biweekly nivolumab doses at 3 mg/kg. Patients without progression received a fourth nivolumab dose around day 43 and underwent definitive surgical resection on days 50-56. Under RECIST 1.1, patients with complete response, partial response or stable disease were classed as responders, and patients with progression were classed as non-responders. A roughly 34% response rate was observed in the parent correlative cohort, in which around 12 patients were included.

Broader findings and caveats from the paper: Higher pretreatment blood Treg/Th17 ratios correlated with both higher pretreatment blood TCRbeta clonality and lower post-treatment tumor TCRbeta clonality. Within PBMCs, T cell clonality (Gini index) was significantly higher in non-responders than responders after neoadjuvant nivolumab. Only a few patients per response group were included in the TCR analyses, and the authors called for validation in larger cohorts.

The junction shows trimming of 1 base on V and 0 bases on J, plus 3 bases between the germline ends. The CDR3 spans 13 residues, from the cysteine through the phenylalanine. The CDR3 DNA has 39 bases and is translated from base 1. Taken from the germline V gene, the CDR1 and CDR2 loops are MGHRA and YSYEKL. For deep sequencing, each PBMC sample was run in six replicates, with libraries mostly built from 400 to 500 ng of input genomic DNA. The immunoSEQ hsTCRbeta kit was used to prepare TCRbeta libraries according to the manufacturer's instructions. Sequencing of the completed libraries took place using an Illumina NovaSeq 6000 S4 flow cell after they had been pooled to 3 nM. The paper's processing steps were these. The immunoSEQ Analyzer was used for raw data preprocessing and quality control. The analysis was limited to productive rearrangements, and each clonotype was defined by a unique CDR3 amino acid sequence. Repertoire clonality was estimated as the Gini-Simpson index, which was calculated using the R package tcR. Student's t test was used to compare Gini indices, and Pearson correlation was used to assess associations with tumor size change. The clones in this table, taken by TCRdb from immuneACCESS, are in-frame only. Not every clone is retained; where verified, under half of the shortfall comes from an unresolved V gene, and the cause of the rest is unknown. That table is the source of V, J and clone size, and D and trimming were worked out from the DNA. The sample table shows approximately 14,000 clones, and roughly three quarters are seen once. The ten largest clones capture around 3% of the sample.

The time point label, as the study defines it: before neoadjuvant nivolumab. None of the patients had received prior systemic or radiation treatment, and all were newly diagnosed with stage II-IVA oral cavity squamous cell carcinoma. The cohort consisted of patients with HPV-negative, locally advanced oral cavity squamous cell carcinoma. Peripheral blood mononuclear cells were analyzed directly, without maintenance or expansion in culture. The samples were obtained from a longitudinal correlative study of a single-arm phase II trial testing neoadjuvant nivolumab in oral cavity squamous cell carcinoma. Subject-matched pre- and post-treatment PBMCs and tumors from three responders and three non-responders were subjected to genomic DNA-based TCRbeta sequencing. Peripheral blood mononuclear cells were collected once before nivolumab treatment and again after treatment, at the time of surgery. The Maxwell RSC DNA from Cells kit was used to isolate genomic DNA from PBMCs.

There are a few counts of this clone. Its antigen is unknown. Per-nucleotide qualities are absent, and no much larger clonotype sits a single base away. The chain uses TRBV4-1 and TRBJ1-1; a confident D gene designation cannot be given. The sample in question was PBMCs, obtained before nivolumab (anti-PD-1) treatment. This sequence was found in a person between 40 and 80 years old with oral cavity squamous cell carcinoma. The CDR3 in this case is CASSQGVNTEAFF. The DNA sequence is given as TGCGCCAGCAGCCAAGGGGTGAACACTGAAGCTTTCTTT.